The source of this TCR beta chain is a study of shared clonotypes between healthy human individuals. The V gene's germline CDR1 is MDHEN and CDR2 SYDVKM. This CDR3 comprises 15 residues. Trimming removed 8 bases at V and 1 base at J, with 15 bases between. Study-level points and caveats: Estimated clonotype richness was generally higher in naive than memory subsets. Relative to their counterparts shared across all four donors, non-shared clonotypes exhibited diminished generation probabilities.

TCRdb's copy holds only in-frame clones and misses some; the assay was immunoSEQ multiplex PCR. The table has some 2 million clones, 85% to 95% seen once; the top ten hold 0.1% to 0.15%. Regarding this clone: Antigen specificity is unknown.

The sequencing input was naive CD4+ T cells sorted from blood. Indicated subset: CD45RA+ positively selected. The clonotype comes from a young man in good health. The chain combines TRBV28 with TRBJ1-5; possibly TRBD1 for D (6 bases). CDR3 sequence reads: CASGKSDRSNQPQHF. The CDR3 DNA follows: TGTGCCAGCGGGAAATCGGACAGAAGCAATCAGCCCCAGCATTTT.